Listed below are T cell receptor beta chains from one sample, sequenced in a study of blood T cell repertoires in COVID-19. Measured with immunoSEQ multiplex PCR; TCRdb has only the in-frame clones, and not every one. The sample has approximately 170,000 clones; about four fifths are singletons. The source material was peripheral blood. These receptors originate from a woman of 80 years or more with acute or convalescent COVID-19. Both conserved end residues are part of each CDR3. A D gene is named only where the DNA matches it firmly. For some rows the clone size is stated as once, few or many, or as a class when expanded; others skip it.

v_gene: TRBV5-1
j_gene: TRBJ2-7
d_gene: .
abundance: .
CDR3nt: TGCGCCAGCAGCTTGGCTGGGGCAGACGCCTACGAGCAGTACTTC
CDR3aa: CASSLAGADAYEQYF

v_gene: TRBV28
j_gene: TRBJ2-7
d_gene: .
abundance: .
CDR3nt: TGTGCCAGCAGTTTCAGGAACGAGCAGTACTTC
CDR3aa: CASSFRNEQYF

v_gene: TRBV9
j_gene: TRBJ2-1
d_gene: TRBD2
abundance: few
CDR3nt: TGTGCCAGCAGCGTATACGGCCACGGCGGGGGGGTTACTAATGAGCAGTTCTTC
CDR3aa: CASSVYGHGGGVTNEQFF

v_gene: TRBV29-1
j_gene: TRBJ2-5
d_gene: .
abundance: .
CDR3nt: TGCAGCGTGCCTCCACAGGTCGAAGAGACCCAGTACTTC
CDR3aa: CSVPPQVEETQYF

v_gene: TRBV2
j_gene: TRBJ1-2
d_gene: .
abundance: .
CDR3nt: TGTGCCAGCAGGATATACGGACAGATCTATGGCTACACCTTC
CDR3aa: CASRIYGQIYGYTF

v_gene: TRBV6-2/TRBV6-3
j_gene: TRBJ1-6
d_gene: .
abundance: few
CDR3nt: TGTGCCAGCAGTTACTCAGAAGCTAATTCACCCCTCCACTTT
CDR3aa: CASSYSEANSPLHF

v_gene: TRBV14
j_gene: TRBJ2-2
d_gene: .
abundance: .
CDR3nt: TGTGCCAGCAGTCCCGCGGTTGCCGGGGAGCTGTTTTTT
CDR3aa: CASSPAVAGELFF

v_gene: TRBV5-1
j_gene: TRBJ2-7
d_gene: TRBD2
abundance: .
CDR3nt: TGCGCCAGCAGCCCATCCGCGGGGGGGGCCTCATTCTACTACGAGCAGTACTTC
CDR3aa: CASSPSAGGASFYYEQYF

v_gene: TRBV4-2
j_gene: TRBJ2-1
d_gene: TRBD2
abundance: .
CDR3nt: TGTGCCAGCAGCCAGCCGGGACTAGCGGGGTACAATGAGCAGTTCTTC
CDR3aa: CASSQPGLAGYNEQFF

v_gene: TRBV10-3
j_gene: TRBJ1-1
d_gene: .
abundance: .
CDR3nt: TGTGCCATCAGTGAATTAGGGGGTGAGACTGAAGCTTTCTTT
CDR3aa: CAISELGGETEAFF

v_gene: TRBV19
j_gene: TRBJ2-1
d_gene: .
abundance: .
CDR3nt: TGTGCCAGTAGTACGGAGGCCCGGGTAGGGTACAATGAGCAGTTCTTC
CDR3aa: CASSTEARVGYNEQFF

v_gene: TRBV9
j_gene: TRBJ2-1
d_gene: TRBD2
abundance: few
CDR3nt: TGTGCCAGCAGCGCCCAGCGGGGGGGCCTTGGTGAGCAGTTCTTC
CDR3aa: CASSAQRGGLGEQFF

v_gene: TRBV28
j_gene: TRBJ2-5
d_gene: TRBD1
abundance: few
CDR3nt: TGTGCCAGCAGTTTCCCCAACTTTTCACCGACAGGGATTGGAAAAGAGACCCAGTACTTC
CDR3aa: CASSFPNFSPTGIGKETQYF

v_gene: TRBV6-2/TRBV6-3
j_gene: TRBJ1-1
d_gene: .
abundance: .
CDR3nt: TGTGCCAGCAGTTACGGCACTATGAACACTGAAGCTTTCTTT
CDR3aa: CASSYGTMNTEAFF

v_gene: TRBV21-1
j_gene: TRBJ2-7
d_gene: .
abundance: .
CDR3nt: TGTGCCAGCAGCAAACTGGGACAGGGCTTTCGAGAGCAGTACTTC
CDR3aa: CASSKLGQGFREQYF

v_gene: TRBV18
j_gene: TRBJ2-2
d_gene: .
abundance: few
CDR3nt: TGTGCCAGCTCACCACTATCCGAGGGGACAGGGGAGCTGTTTTTT
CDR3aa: CASSPLSEGTGELFF

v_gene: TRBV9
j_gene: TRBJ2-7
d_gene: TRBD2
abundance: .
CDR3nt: TGTGCCAGCAGCGTAGGCCCCAGCGGGAGGCCGAGCTCCTACGAGCAGTACTTC
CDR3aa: CASSVGPSGRPSSYEQYF

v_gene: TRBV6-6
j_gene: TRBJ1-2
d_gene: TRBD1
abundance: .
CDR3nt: TGTGCCAGCAGTCTTACAGGGGGCGGTAGGGGGTCGATGTATGGCTACACCTTC
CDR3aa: CASSLTGGGRGSMYGYTF

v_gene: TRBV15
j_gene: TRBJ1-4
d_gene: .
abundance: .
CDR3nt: TGTGCCACCAGCAGGGGGGAGGGGAATGAAAAACTGTTTTTT
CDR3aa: CATSRGEGNEKLFF

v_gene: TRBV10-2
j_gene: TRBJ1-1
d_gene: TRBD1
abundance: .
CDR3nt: TGCGCCAGCAGGGTGGGACAGGGGGCTTATAATGAAGCTTTCTTT
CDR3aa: CASRVGQGAYNEAFF

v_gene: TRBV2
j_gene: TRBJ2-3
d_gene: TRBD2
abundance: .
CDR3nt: TGTGCCTCGGGCGGGGGAGGTACGCAGTATTTT
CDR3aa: CASGGGGTQYF

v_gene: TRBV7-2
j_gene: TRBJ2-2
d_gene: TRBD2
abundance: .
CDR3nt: TGTGCCAGCAGCCAGGGACTAGCGGGAGGGAACACCGGGGAGCTGTTTTTT
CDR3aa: CASSQGLAGGNTGELFF

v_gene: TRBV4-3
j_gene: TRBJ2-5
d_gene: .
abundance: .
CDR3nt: TGCGCCAGCAGCCAACAATCCGGGGGACTCCAAGAGACCCAGTACTTC
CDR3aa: CASSQQSGGLQETQYF

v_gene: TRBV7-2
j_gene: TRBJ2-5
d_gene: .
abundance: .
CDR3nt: TGTGCCAGCAGCTTAGCGTTGAGACAGCTATCTTACCAAGAGACCCAGTACTTC
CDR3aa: CASSLALRQLSYQETQYF

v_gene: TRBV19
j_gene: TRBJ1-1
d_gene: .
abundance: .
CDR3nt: TGTGCCAGTAGTATCATTGTGGGCTTGAACACTGAAGCTTTCTTT
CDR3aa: CASSIIVGLNTEAFF

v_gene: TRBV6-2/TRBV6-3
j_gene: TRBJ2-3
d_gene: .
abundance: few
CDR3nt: TGTGCCAGCAGTCTCGGCCGGGTCCACACAGATACGCAGTATTTT
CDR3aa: CASSLGRVHTDTQYF

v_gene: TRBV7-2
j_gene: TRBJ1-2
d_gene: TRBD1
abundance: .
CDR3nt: TGTGCCAGCAGCCTGGGACAGGGGATGGGGGGCTACACCTTC
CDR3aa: CASSLGQGMGGYTF

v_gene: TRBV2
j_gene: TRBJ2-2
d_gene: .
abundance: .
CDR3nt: TGTGCCAGCAGTCAGGCCCTTGGGACCGGGGAGCTGTTTTTT
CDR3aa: CASSQALGTGELFF